What follows is one TCR beta chain and its context. The entry originates in a study of blood T cell repertoires in COVID-19. Profiled with immunoSEQ multiplex PCR; TCRdb holds only in-frame clones, not every one. The profile shows roughly 120,000 clones, 86% of them singletons. CDR3 length equals 18 residues. Between the trimmed V and J ends, which lost 0 bases and 0 bases, there was a span of 15 bases. Germline V gene lookup returns CDR1 SNHLY and CDR2 FYNNEI. The chain carries TRBV2 and TRBJ2-1; D is possibly TRBD2 (5 bases). Material for sequencing was peripheral blood. The sequence was collected from a man between 70 and 80 years old who had recovered from COVID-19. In nucleotides, the CDR3 is TGTGCCAGCAGTGAAGCGCGGGTTCCAGCGAGCTCCTACAATGAGCAGTTCTTC. Residues: CASSEARVPASSYNEQFF.